This T cell receptor (beta chain) appears in the sequencing data of a study of beta chain features in type 1 diabetes. General study findings and limits: Moderate but significant shortening of TCRB CDR3s was recorded in all four CD4+ subsets from Type 1 diabetes patients. Patients and controls would share equally any PCR tilt toward shorter templates.

The entirety of the isolated RNA underwent reverse transcription, so expressed TCRB transcripts were sequenced. The table came from immunoSEQ multiplex PCR; TCRdb's copy has only in-frame clones and leaves some out. Counted here are roughly 300,000 clones, 13% to 15% occurring once; the ten biggest clones make up 0.017%. With respect to this clone: As yet, its antigen is unknown.

A single heparinised blood sample, averaging around 120 mL, was obtained per donor. A CD45RO/CCR7/CD25/CD127/CD95/CD27 panel sorted naive, central memory, regulatory and stem cell-like memory CD4+ cells. The purity of all sorted populations exceeded 98%. V shed 2 bases, J shed 3 bases, and the junction held 5 bases outside the gene matches. The CDR3 runs to 15 residues. The germline gives CDR1 KGHSH, CDR2 LQKENI. Specimen: naive CD4+ T cells from blood. This clonotype was sampled from a man in his thirties or forties with type 1 diabetes. The chain uses TRBV18 and TRBJ1-2; 8 positions agree with TRBD1. Here the CDR3 reads CASSPRTGQHYGYTF. CDR3 in DNA: TGTGCCAGCTCACCAAGGACAGGGCAGCACTATGGCTACACCTTC.